This TCR beta chain was retrieved from a study of siplizumab effects on memory and regulatory T cells. Study results and caveats: The alloresponse seemed to draw substantially on naive T cells, which appeared more diverse than memory cells. Roughly 80-97% of proliferating clones (CD4+ or CD8+) could not be assigned a naive or memory phenotype. Sequences below about 10^-5 frequency were poorly captured. As a result, only a minor fraction of alloreactive clones mapped to unstimulated subsets.

The CDR3 is 15 residues long. Germline V gives CDR1 SGDLS, CDR2 YYNGEE. The V gene lost 1 base and the J gene lost 4 bases, with 14 bases spanning the gap. Of note for this clone: Its cognate antigen is unknown.

It was 85,000 to 100,000 TCR templates that were assayed per sample. The protocol was immunoSEQ multiplex PCR, while the TCRdb copy is restricted to in-frame clones and leaves out a portion. In the table there are fewer than 45,000 clones, approximately 88% of which are singletons. Sequencing used naive CD4+ T cells sorted from blood. This TCR was recovered from a human donor in good health. The J gene is TRBJ1-2, the V gene TRBV9; unclear D gene. The CDR3 region is CASSVIGGEGYGYTF. DNA for the CDR3: TGTGCCAGCAGCGTAATCGGTGGGGAGGGCTATGGCTACACCTTC.